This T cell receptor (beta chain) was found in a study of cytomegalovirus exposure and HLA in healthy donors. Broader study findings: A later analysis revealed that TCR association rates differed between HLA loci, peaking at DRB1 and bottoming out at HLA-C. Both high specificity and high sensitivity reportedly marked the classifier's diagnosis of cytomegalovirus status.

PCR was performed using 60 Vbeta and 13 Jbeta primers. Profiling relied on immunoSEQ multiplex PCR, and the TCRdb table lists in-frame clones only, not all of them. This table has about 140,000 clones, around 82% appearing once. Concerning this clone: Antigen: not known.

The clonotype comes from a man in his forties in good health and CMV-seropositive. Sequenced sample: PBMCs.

CDR3 amino acids: CASSQGISYEQYF. CDR3 bases: TGCGCCAGCAGCCAGGGGATCTCCTACGAGCAGTACTTC. The chain carries TRBV5-1 and TRBJ2-7, with D perhaps TRBD1 (6 bases). Germline lookup yields CDR1 SGHRS and CDR2 YFSETQ. The CDR3 loop spans 13 amino acids. V was clipped by 4 bases and J by 0 bases, with 8 bases between them. Full variable domain (rest looked up from reference TRBV5-1 and TRBJ2-7): KAGVTQTPRYLIKTRGQQVTLSCSPISGHRSVSWYQQTPGQGLQFLFEYFSETQRNKGNFPGRFSGRQFSNSRSEMNVSTLELGDSALYLCASSQGISYEQYFGPGTRLTVT.